Below are 23 T cell receptor beta chains sequenced from a single sample in a study of PD-L1 blockade in urothelial cancer. Profiled with immunoSEQ multiplex PCR; TCRdb holds only in-frame clones, not every one. The profile shows about 43,000 clones, 88% of them singletons. This specimen consisted of PBMCs, obtained around atezolizumab (anti-PD-L1) treatment. The receptors shown here come from a woman aged 55-69 years with urothelial cancer.

Note on this clone: No DNA is shown, since the ends of the CDR3 on it are uncertain; the CDR3 is the one TCRdb lists. This rearrangement joins TRBV7-2 to TRBJ1-2; the table assigns TRBD1, which was not confirmed against the DNA. The CDR3 is 16 residues long, ends included. CDR1 SGHTA and CDR2 FQGNSA come from the germline V gene. The CDR3 reads CASSLDFAQGIRQNTF.

Details on this clone: One junction end does not reproduce the germline sequence, and a read error may be involved. V usage is TRBV28 and J usage is TRBJ1-1; D is ambiguous. Per germline, CDR1 MDHEN and CDR2 SYDVKM. The CDR3 covers 11 residues. CDR3 region: CASSFDTEAFF. CDR3 DNA sequence: TGTGCCAGCAGTTTCGACACAGAAGCTTTCTTT.

Written as DNA, the CDR3 is TGCGCCAGCAGCGCCAGACAGGGTCAACGCTATGGCTACACCTTC. It translates to CASSARQGQRYGYTF. The chain employs TRBV5-1 and TRBJ1-2; the match to TRBD1 covers 7 bases. The CDR3 has 15 residues. Germline CDR1 reads SGHRS; CDR2 reads YFSETQ. V shed 4 bases, J shed 4 bases, and the junction held 10 bases outside the gene matches.

This clone occurred once. The CDR3, as DNA: TGTGCCAGCAGCTTGATAAAGGGGGCCGAGCAGTACTTC. Translation: CASSLIKGAEQYF. The chain carries TRBV5-4 and TRBJ2-7; 7 positions match TRBD1. Per the germline V gene, CDR1 is SGHNT and CDR2 is YYREEE (reference sequence). V lost 1 base, J lost 6 bases, and 4 bases stayed unmatched. The CDR3 length is 13 residues.

The rearrangement links TRBV15 to TRBJ2-1, with 8 bases aligning to TRBD1. V trimming: 0 bases; J trimming: 3 bases; junction bases outside the gene matches: 10. This CDR3 spans 18 amino acids. Germline CDR1 reads LNHNV; CDR2 reads YYDKDF (reference sequence). The CDR3 nucleotides are TGTGCCACCAGCAGAGATATAGAGGCAGGGGGCTACTACAATGAGCAGTTCTTC. This codes for CATSRDIEAGGYYNEQFF.

V and J are TRBV6-1 and TRBJ2-5; D is uncertain. Germline V gene sequence: CDR1 MNHNS, CDR2 SASEGT. The CDR3 is made up of 11 amino acids. Trimming pared 6 bases from V and 5 bases from J, leaving 7 bases between. DNA for the CDR3: TGTGCCAGCAGCCCCTTGGAGACCCAGTACTTC. Translation: CASSPLETQYF.

A remark on this clone: A junction end diverges from the germline sequence, so it may reflect a read error. This chain uses TRBV9 with TRBJ2-4; tentatively, D is TRBD1 (6 bases). CDR1 is SGDLS, CDR2 YYNGEE, per germline. This CDR3 spans 13 amino acids. The CDR3 DNA reads TGTGCCAGCAGCGTATCAGGCCGGGACACAAAGCACTTC. It yields the protein CASSVSGRDTKHF.

The V gene is TRBV10-3, the J gene TRBJ1-5; D gene unclear. Germline V CDR1 and CDR2: ENHRY, SYGVKD. The CDR3 loop spans 13 amino acids. Deletions cut 0 bases from V and 7 bases from J, with 7 bases between. CDR3 amino acids: CAISESGGQPQHF. The CDR3 DNA sequence: TGTGCCATCAGTGAGTCTGGCGGACAGCCCCAGCATTTT.

The chain links TRBV6-4 to TRBJ2-3; TRBD1 might be the D (6 bases). The germline V gene has CDR1 MRHNA and CDR2 SNTAGT. The V gene lost 4 bases and the J gene lost 5 bases, with 13 bases spanning the gap. The CDR3 is 14 amino acids. CDR3: CASSVLGAGDTQYF. In DNA, the CDR3 is TGTGCCAGCAGTGTTCTGGGGGCGGGAGATACGCAGTATTTT.

V usage is TRBV28 and J usage is TRBJ2-4; D gene unclear. V was pared by 4 bases and J by 6 bases, with 4 bases between. CDR3 length equals 11 residues. The germline gives CDR1 MDHEN, CDR2 SYDVKM. The CDR3 nucleotides are TGTGCCAGCAGTTCTCCAAACATTCAGTACTTC. This translates into CASSSPNIQYF.

The chain employs TRBV7-6 and TRBJ2-1; 7 bases line up with TRBD1. The CDR3 runs to 16 residues. V gave up 4 bases and J gave up 7 bases; unmatched junction bases: 13. Germline V lookup: CDR1 SGHVS, CDR2 FNYEAQ. The CDR3 DNA reads as TGTGCCAGCAGCTCCCATGCTGGGACAGCCCTAAATGAGCAGTTCTTC. The encoded protein is CASSSHAGTALNEQFF.

The rearrangement uses TRBV7-2 and TRBJ2-1, with D possibly matching TRBD2 (6 bases). Germline-derived CDR1 and CDR2 are SGHTA and FQGNSA. The CDR3 runs to 15 residues. The germline V and J ends were trimmed by 1 base and 7 bases, with 14 bases remaining between them. CDR3 bases: TGTGCCAGCAGCTTAGATAGACTAGGCCCTAATGAGCAGTTCTTC. This gives the protein CASSLDRLGPNEQFF.

The chain combines TRBV6-5 with TRBJ1-2, with TRBD1 as a possible D gene (5 bases). Trimming stripped 9 bases from V and 4 bases from J, with 15 bases between. Germline V CDR1 and CDR2: MNHEY, SVGAGI. There are 13 residues in the CDR3. The CDR3 bases are TGTGCCAGTGAGGCGGGGAGGGGCTATGGCTACACCTTC. It is translated as CASEAGRGYGYTF.

The rearrangement joins TRBV19 to TRBJ2-1; weak D call: TRBD2 (6 bases). This CDR3 comprises 13 residues. Deletions cut 2 bases from V and 11 bases from J, with 13 bases between. Germline-derived CDR1 and CDR2 are LNHDA and SQIVND (reference sequence). The CDR3 coding sequence is TGTGCCAGTAGTATACAAGGGAGGCATAAGCAGTTCTTC. Encoded protein: CASSIQGRHKQFF.

This clone appeared a single time. The rearrangement uses TRBV6-5 and TRBJ2-7, with TRBD1 matching over 10 bases. V lost 5 bases, J lost 5 bases, and 6 bases stayed unmatched. This CDR3 is built from 14 residues. Germline lookup yields CDR1 MNHEY and CDR2 SVGAGI. The CDR3 here is CASSRDRGHDEQYF. CDR3 DNA sequence: TGTGCCAGCAGTCGGGACAGGGGTCACGACGAGCAGTACTTC.

The CDR3 is CASTLDYSNQPQHF. CDR3 sequence (DNA): TGTGCCAGCACCTTAGATTATAGCAATCAGCCCCAGCATTTT. J is TRBJ1-5 and V is TRBV28; no reliable D call. Germline V lookup: CDR1 MDHEN, CDR2 SYDVKM. Trimming removed 7 bases at V and 0 bases at J, with 10 bases between. This CDR3 has 14 residues.

The table lists this clone with a count of one. The chain couples TRBV19 to TRBJ1-3; weak D call: TRBD1 (5 bases). V was pared by 10 bases and J by 0 bases, with 16 bases between. The germline gives CDR1 LNHDA, CDR2 SQIVND (reference sequence). The CDR3 is 15 amino acids. CDR3 DNA sequence: TGTGCCACCGTTCCGGGACTGGACTCTGGAAACACCATATATTTT. It codes for CATVPGLDSGNTIYF.

The chain joins TRBV28 to TRBJ2-3; the D gene is possibly TRBD1 (6 bases). Germline CDR1 reads MDHEN; CDR2 reads SYDVKM. The length of the CDR3 is 15 residues. Between the trimmed V and J ends, which lost 6 bases and 1 base, there was a span of 14 bases. The CDR3 spells CASREQGLGTDTQYF. The CDR3 DNA reads TGTGCCAGCAGAGAACAGGGCCTAGGCACAGATACGCAGTATTTT.

This chain connects TRBV5-1 to TRBJ2-1; 8 positions agree with TRBD2. In germline, CDR1 is SGHRS, CDR2 YFSETQ. CDR3 length: 15 residues. J was trimmed by 0 bases and V by 4 bases; bases with no gene match: 3. The CDR3 spells CASSRAGDSYNEQFF. CDR3 DNA: TGCGCCAGCAGCCGAGCGGGGGACTCCTACAATGAGCAGTTCTTC.

V is TRBV28 and J is TRBJ1-1; possible D gene TRBD1, 6 bases. Trimming shortened V by 1 base and J by 9 bases, and 18 bases separated the two germline ends. Germline lookup yields CDR1 MDHEN and CDR2 SYDVKM. The CDR3 loop spans 15 amino acids. CDR3 in amino acids: CASSLSRGGHPKAFF. The CDR3 DNA reads as TGTGCCAGCAGTTTATCTAGGGGGGGGCATCCGAAAGCTTTCTTT.

V usage is TRBV4-1 and J usage is TRBJ1-1; maybe TRBD1 (5 bases). Germline V gene data show CDR1 as MGHRA and CDR2 as YSYEKL. The V end was cut by 1 base, the J end by 3 bases, with 15 bases between. The CDR3 extends over 16 amino acids. CDR3 bases: TGCGCCAGCAGCCAAGCCGGGGGGTGGGTGGACACTGAAGCTTTCTTT. Amino acids: CASSQAGGWVDTEAFF.

This chain links TRBV4-1 with TRBJ2-1; TRBD2 matches 13 bases. This CDR3 contains 17 residues. V lost 4 bases and J lost 9; bases outside the gene matches: 12. CDR1 MGHRA and CDR2 YSYEKL come from the germline V gene. The CDR3 sequence is CASSRHRGLAGEGEQFF. Written as DNA, the CDR3 is TGCGCCAGCAGCCGCCATAGAGGACTAGCGGGAGAAGGTGAGCAGTTCTTC.

J is TRBJ2-2 and V is TRBV29-1, with D perhaps TRBD2 (5 bases). This CDR3 comprises 13 residues. Germline V gene lookup returns CDR1 SQVTM and CDR2 ANQGSEA. V was cut by 7 bases and J by 6 bases, with 15 bases left in between. The CDR3 region is CSAGIGGAGELFF. The CDR3 coding sequence is TGCAGCGCCGGCATAGGAGGCGCCGGGGAGCTGTTTTTT.